These T cell receptor beta chains were read from a single sample in a study of T cell responses to AZD1222 COVID-19 vaccine. Assay used: immunoSEQ multiplex PCR; TCRdb lists only in-frame clones, some missing. Of roughly 200,000 clones listed, approximately 94% were seen once; the top ten hold around 1.5%. Sequencing used peripheral blood, obtained 28 days after the second dose of the MenACWY control vaccine. These receptors were collected from an adult who received the MenACWY meningococcal vaccine as a control. The conserved cysteine and the conserved F or W are not part of the CDR3 here. The D gene is left open where the match is weak.

d_gene,v_gene,j_gene,CDR3aa
NA,TRBV3-1/TRBV3-2,TRBJ1-1,ASSPRQEVGTEAF
NA,TRBV7-9,TRBJ2-3,ASSLPSTDTQY
NA,TRBV15,TRBJ2-7,ATSRGGNYEQY
NA,TRBV6-5,TRBJ2-3,ASRKETDTQY
NA,TRBV5-4,TRBJ2-7,ASSLAQGGYEQY
NA,TRBV5-1,TRBJ2-3,ASSLGQASTDTQY
TRBD1,TRBV27,TRBJ2-1,ASSQGQGRGEQF
NA,TRBV5-4,TRBJ1-2,ASSQPGQLSYGYT
TRBD1,TRBV28,TRBJ1-5,ASRPPEDRASQPQH
TRBD1,TRBV24-1,TRBJ2-5,ATSDFGQGEETQY
TRBD1,TRBV6-5,TRBJ2-5,ASSYRTGGFQETQY
TRBD2,TRBV24-1,TRBJ2-7,ATSDTGTSGSHEQY
NA,TRBV6-4,TRBJ1-6,ASSDPRTEYNSPLH
TRBD1,TRBV24-1,TRBJ1-1,ATSDPRQGNTEAF
NA,TRBV11-1,TRBJ2-3,ASSLFLTGGTDTQY
NA,TRBV7-2,TRBJ2-1,ASSLDLGTAYNEQF
TRBD1,TRBV6-2/TRBV6-3,TRBJ1-5,ASSDRGVAPQH
NA,TRBV19,TRBJ2-7,ASAGSIISEQY
TRBD1,TRBV18,TRBJ2-7,ASSPGQDLYEQY
TRBD2,TRBV28,TRBJ2-1,ASSPLLAGGRNEQF
TRBD1,TRBV11-2,TRBJ2-1,ASSVTGGSYNEQF
NA,TRBV7-2,TRBJ2-5,ASSKGLLIGSLGETQY
NA,TRBV7-6,TRBJ2-1,ASSLAGASEQF
TRBD2,TRBV15,TRBJ2-1,ATSIAGDHYNEQF
TRBD1,TRBV6-5,TRBJ1-2,ASSYQDRDYGYT
TRBD1,TRBV19,TRBJ2-1,ASSIGTGGPNEQF
NA,TRBV24-1,TRBJ2-1,ATSSAGTLNEQF
TRBD1,TRBV18,TRBJ2-7,ASSPLGQEYNEQY
TRBD2,TRBV25-1,TRBJ2-7,ASRLAGGYEQY
TRBD2,TRBV4-3,TRBJ2-1,ASSQDSPAGVEDEQF
NA,TRBV7-9,TRBJ1-2,ASSSGGNLVNYGYT
TRBD1,TRBV7-2,TRBJ2-7,ASSFGGTGTYEQY
NA,TRBV24-1,TRBJ2-1,ATSDLGGVSYNEQF
NA,TRBV28,TRBJ2-7,ASSLSAAYEQY
TRBD1,TRBV6-5,TRBJ1-2,ASKSGTGNYGYT
NA,TRBV28,TRBJ1-1,ASTRWAAPIPEAF
TRBD1,TRBV5-6,TRBJ2-4,ASSLTGGSAKNIQY
NA,TRBV27,TRBJ2-7,ASSLPGSHEQY
TRBD2,TRBV4-2,TRBJ2-7,ASSQASGGSHGEQY
NA,TRBV14,TRBJ2-7,ASSRHGTGTYEQY
NA,TRBV27,TRBJ2-1,ASSLRGREEEQF
TRBD1,TRBV15,TRBJ2-1,ATSTTGGASLEQF
NA,TRBV28,TRBJ1-5,ASSPSVGIQPQH
TRBD1,TRBV27,TRBJ2-7,ASSLLGTAVEQY
NA,TRBV7-2,TRBJ1-2,ASSQGGFGYGYT